The rows below give T cell receptor beta chains drawn from one sample of a study of cytomegalovirus exposure and HLA in healthy donors. Sequenced by immunoSEQ multiplex PCR; TCRdb stores in-frame clones only, minus some. The table lists 150,000 to 200,000 clones, roughly 80% of them singletons. The sequenced sample was PBMCs. The source is a man aged 25-40 years in good health and CMV-seropositive. Each CDR3 is given with its conserved first and last residue. A D gene is named only where the DNA matches it firmly. Rows may omit the clone size; those that give it use once, few, many or a size class.

DNA	CDR3	size	D	length	V	J
TGTGCCAGTAGTATAGTTGGGACAGAGGATTATGGCTACACCTTC	CASSIVGTEDYGYTF	-	TRBD1	15	TRBV19	TRBJ1-2
TGTGCCAGCGGGATCGGGGACAACTACGAGCAGTACTTC	CASGIGDNYEQYF	-	-	13	TRBV2	TRBJ2-7
TGTGCCAGCAGTACCGGGGGGGTCGGAAACACCATATATTTT	CASSTGGVGNTIYF	-	-	14	TRBV27	TRBJ1-3
TGTGCCACCCCAGGGAGGTACAATGAGCAGTTCTTC	CATPGRYNEQFF	-	-	12	TRBV6-1	TRBJ2-1
TGTGCCAGCAGCTTAAGTACCCGACCCCGGGACTATGGCTACACCTTC	CASSLSTRPRDYGYTF	-	-	16	TRBV7-8	TRBJ1-2
TGCGCCAGCAGTCCGGGACTAGCCTCTAGCACAGATACGCAGTATTTT	CASSPGLASSTDTQYF	-	TRBD2	16	TRBV5-1	TRBJ2-3
TGTGCCAGCAGATCTCGGACAGGGGTGTCTGAAAAACTGTTTTTT	CASRSRTGVSEKLFF	-	TRBD1	15	TRBV5-8	TRBJ1-4
TGTGCCAGCAGCTTAATGGCTAGCAATGAGCAGTTCTTC	CASSLMASNEQFF	-	-	13	TRBV7-2	TRBJ2-1
TGTGCCAGCGGAACAGGGGGCTACGAGCAGTACTTC	CASGTGGYEQYF	-	TRBD1	12	TRBV9	TRBJ2-7
TGTGCTAGCAGCTTATTGCAGGAAGAGACCCAGTACTTC	CASSLLQEETQYF	-	-	13	TRBV7-7	TRBJ2-5
TGCGCCAGCAGCTTGGACAGGGGGAGGGGGAACACTGAAGCTTTCTTT	CASSLDRGRGNTEAFF	once	TRBD1	16	TRBV5-1	TRBJ1-1
TGTGCTAGTGCCCGGACTAGCGGGGATTACAATGAGCAGTTCTTC	CASARTSGDYNEQFF	-	TRBD2	15	TRBV12-5	TRBJ2-1
TGTGCCAGCAGCTTGAACGGCGGGGGCGCCTACAATGAGCAGTTCTTC	CASSLNGGGAYNEQFF	-	-	16	TRBV5-4	TRBJ2-1
TGTGCCAGCTCACTCGCCGGGACATCGGACCCATATGGCTACACCTTC	CASSLAGTSDPYGYTF	-	-	16	TRBV18	TRBJ1-2
TGCGCCAGCAGCCAAGATAGGCAGGGTGGGGCAGATACGCAGTATTTT	CASSQDRQGGADTQYF	-	-	16	TRBV4-3	TRBJ2-3
TGCGCCAGCAGCCCCGAAACAGGGCAGGGTCAGCCCCAGCATTTT	CASSPETGQGQPQHF	-	-	15	TRBV5-1	TRBJ1-5
TGTGCCAGCGGATCCGGGACAGGGTGGGGTTCCCTCCACTTT	CASGSGTGWGSLHF	-	TRBD1	14	TRBV6-6	TRBJ1-6
TGTGCCACCCAAACCGGGACAGGTGACAACTATGGCTACACCTTC	CATQTGTGDNYGYTF	-	TRBD1	15	TRBV10-3	TRBJ1-2
TGCGCCAGCAGCACCTCTCTAGCGGCGGGCACAGATACGCAGTATTTT	CASSTSLAAGTDTQYF	-	TRBD2	16	TRBV5-1	TRBJ2-3
TGTGCCAGCAGTTACTCGTTTTCGTCAGATTACAATGAGCAGTTCTTC	CASSYSFSSDYNEQFF	-	-	16	TRBV6-5	TRBJ2-1
TGTGCCAGCAGTTACTCGATGGAGGGGACTGAAGCTTTCTTT	CASSYSMEGTEAFF	-	-	14	TRBV6-5	TRBJ1-1
TGTGCCAGCAGGGACAGGGGGCGAATCACTGAAGCTTTCTTT	CASRDRGRITEAFF	-	TRBD1	14	TRBV6-1	TRBJ1-1
TGTGCCAGCAGCGTAGAGTGGAGCGGAGATACGCAGTATTTT	CASSVEWSGDTQYF	-	-	14	TRBV9	TRBJ2-3
TGTGCCAGCAGCTCCGACAGGGAGGATTCACCCCTCCACTTT	CASSSDREDSPLHF	-	TRBD1	14	TRBV7-8	TRBJ1-6
TGTGCCAGTAGGAACAGGGGTGTTGGTCGGGGCTACAATGAGCAGTTCTTC	CASRNRGVGRGYNEQFF	-	TRBD1	17	TRBV19	TRBJ2-1
TGTGCCAGCAGTTACGATCCCGGACAGCACACTGAAGCTTTCTTT	CASSYDPGQHTEAFF	-	-	15	TRBV6-5	TRBJ1-1
TGCAGCGCCGAAGGGGACTCTAACGAGCAGTACTTC	CSAEGDSNEQYF	few	-	12	TRBV29-1	TRBJ2-7
TGTGCCAGCAGCTTATTAGGGGGGGGGATGTACAATGAGCAGTTCTTC	CASSLLGGGMYNEQFF	-	-	16	TRBV7-2	TRBJ2-1
TGTGCCAGCAGCCCCCGGGACAGGATAGTGCCTGAAGCTTTCTTT	CASSPRDRIVPEAFF	-	TRBD1	15	TRBV9	TRBJ1-1
TGTGCCAGCAGCTTAGCCGGGGGGGGACAGGGGAATCAGCCCCAGCATTTT	CASSLAGGGQGNQPQHF	-	TRBD1	17	TRBV7-2	TRBJ1-5
TGCGCCCTCAGGTACGAGCAGTACTTC	CALRYEQYF	-	-	9	TRBV23-1	TRBJ2-7
TGTGCCAGTAGATCCACAGGGGACTATGGCTACACCTTC	CASRSTGDYGYTF	-	TRBD1	13	TRBV6-5	TRBJ1-2
TGTGCCAGCAGGCGGGGGGCTAATGAAAAACTGTTTTTT	CASRRGANEKLFF	once	-	13	TRBV2	TRBJ1-4
TGTGCCAGCTCACCTCGGACAGGCCCCGGGGAGCTGTTTTTT	CASSPRTGPGELFF	-	TRBD1	14	TRBV18	TRBJ2-2
TGTGCCAGCACCCCAGGGCTAAACTATAATTCACCCCTCCACTTT	CASTPGLNYNSPLHF	-	-	15	TRBV27	TRBJ1-6
TGTGCCAGCAGCCTAAGGACAGGGTCCGAGACCCAGTACTTC	CASSLRTGSETQYF	-	TRBD1	14	TRBV9	TRBJ2-5
TGTGCCAGCAGTACTACAGGGGCCGGGGACACTGAAGCTTTCTTT	CASSTTGAGDTEAFF	-	TRBD1	15	TRBV28	TRBJ1-1
TGTGCCAGCTTTCGGGATGGGGGGAAGACTGAAGCTTTCTTT	CASFRDGGKTEAFF	-	-	14	TRBV2	TRBJ1-1
TGCGCCAGCAGTCTCGGGACTAGTGGCGATACGCAGTATTTT	CASSLGTSGDTQYF	-	TRBD2	14	TRBV10-2	TRBJ2-3
TGTGCCTTTTCGTCGGGACTAGCCTACAATGAGCAGTTCTTC	CAFSSGLAYNEQFF	-	TRBD2	14	TRBV30	TRBJ2-1
TGTGCCAGCAGTTACACAGACTACTCAGAGAAAGAGACCCAGTACTTC	CASSYTDYSEKETQYF	-	-	16	TRBV6-5	TRBJ2-5
TGTGCCAGCAGCCAAGAGCGGGGGCGATCCTACGAGCAGTACTTC	CASSQERGRSYEQYF	few	-	15	TRBV4-2	TRBJ2-7
TGTGCCAGCACCTTGGACAGGGGGCTACGAACTGAAGCTTTCTTT	CASTLDRGLRTEAFF	-	TRBD1	15	TRBV2	TRBJ1-1
TGTGCCAGCAGCCTCGTACTAGCGGGAGGGTCCTACAATGAGCAGTTCTTC	CASSLVLAGGSYNEQFF	-	TRBD2	17	TRBV4-2	TRBJ2-1
TGTGCCAGCAGCCCGAGCTCCTACGAGCAGTACTTC	CASSPSSYEQYF	few	-	12	TRBV13	TRBJ2-7
TGTGCCAGTAGCCATAACAGGAACACTGAAGCTTTCTTT	CASSHNRNTEAFF	-	-	13	TRBV19	TRBJ1-1
TGTGCCAGCAGTTTGACAGGGAATAATTCACCCCTCCACTTT	CASSLTGNNSPLHF	-	TRBD1	14	TRBV25-1	TRBJ1-6
TGTGCCAGCAGGGGAGACAGGGTCTCTGGGGCCAACGTCCTGACTTTC	CASRGDRVSGANVLTF	-	TRBD1	16	TRBV2	TRBJ2-6
TGCAGCGTCCGACACTCGAACACTGAAGCTTTCTTT	CSVRHSNTEAFF	-	-	12	TRBV29-1	TRBJ1-1
TGTGCCAGCAGCGTAGTAGGACTAGCGGGGGCCGTGGATACGCAGTATTTT	CASSVVGLAGAVDTQYF	-	TRBD2	17	TRBV9	TRBJ2-3
TGTGCCAGCAGTGACTCAGGGGACACCGGGGAGCTGTTTTTT	CASSDSGDTGELFF	-	-	14	TRBV6-4	TRBJ2-2